The clone carrying this T cell receptor (beta chain) has only a few counts. TCRdb reprocessed the RT-PCR reads with MiXCR, giving one entry per CDR3 protein. The sample lists about 680,000 distinct CDR3 sequences, approximately 15% seen once, with 3.6% in the top ten. The CDR3 extends over 13 amino acids. Germline CDR1 SGHRS, CDR2 YFSETQ. Trimming stripped 5 bases from V and 4 bases from J, with 10 bases between. This TCR derives from a female donor in good health, serving as a healthy control. The chain employs TRBV5-1 and TRBJ1-5; D is possibly TRBD1 (6 bases). Sequenced: memory CD4+ T cells from blood. In DNA form, the CDR3 reads TGCGCCAGCAGACAGGGAGATAATCAGCCCCAGCATTTT. Its translation is CASRQGDNQPQHF. Using reference TRBV5-1 and TRBJ1-5 for the parts outside the CDR3, the full variable domain is KAGVTQTPRYLIKTRGQQVTLSCSPISGHRSVSWYQQTPGQGLQFLFEYFSETQRNKGNFPGRFSGRQFSNSRSEMNVSTLELGDSALYLCASRQGDNQPQHFGDGTRLSIL.